The 2 T cell receptor beta chains given below trace back to one sample, sequenced in a study of metastatic and nonmetastatic thyroid tumors. Not a single patient had been given any form of treatment at any point before undergoing thyroid surgery. TCRdb re-analyzed the PCR reads through MiXCR. The sample has about 92,000 clones, just under 15% seen once. The sample taken for sequencing was blood. These receptors were taken from a female donor with papillary thyroid cancer or a benign thyroid nodule (not recorded which). Some clones in this sample may be carry-over from other donors' samples.

This chain links TRBV3-1 with TRBJ1-2; no clear D gene. This CDR3 contains 13 residues. Germline lookup yields CDR1 LGHDT and CDR2 YNNKEL (reference sequence). V lost 1 base, J lost 8 bases, and 11 bases lay in between. CDR3 bases: TGTGCCAGCAGCCAAGGCTTAGATGTAGGCTACACCTTC. Encoded protein: CASSQGLDVGYTF. The complete variable domain, with remaining parts taken from reference TRBV3-1 and TRBJ1-2, reads DTAVSQTPKYLVTQMGNDKSIKCEQNLGHDTMYWYKQDSKKFLKIMFSYNNKELIINETVPNRFSPKSPDKAHLNLHINSLELGDSAVYFCASSQGLDVGYTFGSGTRLTVV.

In this sample, this clone turned up a few times. One junction end disagrees with the germline gene, perhaps due to a read error. The chain joins TRBV15 to TRBJ2-2; tentatively, D is TRBD2 (5 bases). CDR1 and CDR2 from the germline V gene are LNHNV and YYDKDF (reference sequence). CDR3 size: 13 residues. CDR3: CATSSRFAGELFF. The CDR3 DNA reads TGTGCCACCAGCAGCAGGTTCGCCGGGGAACTGTTTTTT.